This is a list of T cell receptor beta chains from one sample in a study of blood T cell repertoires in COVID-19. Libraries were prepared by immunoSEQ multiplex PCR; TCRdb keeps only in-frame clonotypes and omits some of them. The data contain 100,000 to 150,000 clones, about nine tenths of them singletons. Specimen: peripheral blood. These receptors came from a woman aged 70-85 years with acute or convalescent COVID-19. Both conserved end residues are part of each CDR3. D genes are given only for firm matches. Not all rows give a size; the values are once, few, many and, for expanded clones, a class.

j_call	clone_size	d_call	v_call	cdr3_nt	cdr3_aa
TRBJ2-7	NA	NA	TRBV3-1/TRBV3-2	TGTGCCAGCAGCCAAGATCGGTCCTACGAGCAGTACTTC	CASSQDRSYEQYF
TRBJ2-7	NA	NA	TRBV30	TGTGCCTGGAGTGTTCAGGACGAGCAGTACTTC	CAWSVQDEQYF
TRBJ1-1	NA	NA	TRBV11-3	TGTGCCAGCAAAGGAGGGGAGGATACTGAAGCTTTCTTT	CASKGGEDTEAFF
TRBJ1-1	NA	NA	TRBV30	TGTGCCTGGAAGATAACAGAGAACACTGAAGCTTTCTTT	CAWKITENTEAFF
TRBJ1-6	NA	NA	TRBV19	TGTGCCAGTAGTTCAGGGGCGAGCTCCTATAATTCACCCCTCCACTTT	CASSSGASSYNSPLHF
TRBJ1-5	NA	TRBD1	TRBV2	TGTGCCAGCAGTGAAATGGGACAGGTAACACAGCCCCAGCATTTT	CASSEMGQVTQPQHF
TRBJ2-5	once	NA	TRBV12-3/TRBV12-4	TGTGCCAGCAGCCACCGGCGGGAGACCCAGTACTTC	CASSHRRETQYF
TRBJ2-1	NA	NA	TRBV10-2	TGCGCCAGCAGTGAGACTTGGGCCACTCCCGGCTACAATGAGCAGTTCTTC	CASSETWATPGYNEQFF
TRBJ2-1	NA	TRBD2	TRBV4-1	TGCGCCAGCAGCCTCCCAAACCTAGCGGGGTATGAGCAGTTCTTC	CASSLPNLAGYEQFF
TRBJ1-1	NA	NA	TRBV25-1	TGTGCCAGCAGGGGAGAAACTGAAGCTTTCTTT	CASRGETEAFF
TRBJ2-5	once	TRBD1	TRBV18	TGTGCCAGCTCACCCTCCCTAGGACAGGGACAAGAGACCCAGTACTTC	CASSPSLGQGQETQYF
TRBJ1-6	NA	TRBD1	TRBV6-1	TGTGCCAGCAGTGAGGGGACAGACTCCTATAATTCACCCCTCCACTTT	CASSEGTDSYNSPLHF
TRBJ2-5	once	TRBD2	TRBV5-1	TGCGCCAGCAGCTTGGCCCCGGGACTAGCGGGGGTCCAAGAGACCCAGTACTTC	CASSLAPGLAGVQETQYF
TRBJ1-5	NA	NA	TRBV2	TGTGCCAGCAGTGAAAGACAGCGCAATCAGCCCCAGCATTTT	CASSERQRNQPQHF
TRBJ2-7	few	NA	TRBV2	TGTGCCAGCAGCCCGGACTGGGAGCCCTACGAGCAGTACTTC	CASSPDWEPYEQYF
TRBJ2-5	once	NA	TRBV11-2	TGTGCCAGCAGCTTAGTAGGTAGGGGAGGATTAGGAGAGACCCAGTACTTC	CASSLVGRGGLGETQYF
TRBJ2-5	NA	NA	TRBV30	TGTGCCTGGAGTGTACACAGGGAACAAGAGACCCAGTACTTC	CAWSVHREQETQYF
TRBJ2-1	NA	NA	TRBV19	TGTGCCAGTAGTATAGCGGGGGTTTCCTACAATGAGCAGTTCTTC	CASSIAGVSYNEQFF
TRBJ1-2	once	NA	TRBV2	TGTGCCAGCAGTGAAGGGGGCTATGGCGGCTACACCTTC	CASSEGGYGGYTF
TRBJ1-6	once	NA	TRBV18	TGTGCCAGCTCAGCCGGACAGAATAATTCACCCCTCCACTTT	CASSAGQNNSPLHF
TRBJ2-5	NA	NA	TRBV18	TGTGCCAGCTCACCACCTATTAGTGAGACCCAGTACTTC	CASSPPISETQYF
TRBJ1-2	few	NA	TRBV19	TGTGCCAGTAGCTTACTGCGAACAGGGTCGAGCGGCTACACCTTC	CASSLLRTGSSGYTF
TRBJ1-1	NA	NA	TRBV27	TGTGCCAGCAGTTCGAGGGTGGGCACTGAAGCTTTCTTT	CASSSRVGTEAFF
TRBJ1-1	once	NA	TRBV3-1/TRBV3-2	TGTGCCAGCAGCCACTTAGGGGGGGACACTGAAGCTTTCTTT	CASSHLGGDTEAFF
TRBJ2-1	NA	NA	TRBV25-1	TGTGCCAGCAGTGATAGTAGGCAGGGTCGGAATGAGCAGTTCTTC	CASSDSRQGRNEQFF
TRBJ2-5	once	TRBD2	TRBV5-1	TGCGCCAGCAGCGTTACCGGGACTAGCGGGGGGGCGGAGACCCAGTACTTC	CASSVTGTSGGAETQYF
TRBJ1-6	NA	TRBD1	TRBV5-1	TGCGCCAGCAGCTTGGCCTTGACAGGGGGTTATAATTCACCCCTCCACTTT	CASSLALTGGYNSPLHF
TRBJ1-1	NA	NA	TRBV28	TGTGCCAGCTTTGCCGCGGACAGGAACACTGAAGCTTTCTTT	CASFAADRNTEAFF
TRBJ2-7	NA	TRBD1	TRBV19	TGTGCCAGTAGTATAGACAGGGGGTTCGGCTACGAGCAGTACTTC	CASSIDRGFGYEQYF
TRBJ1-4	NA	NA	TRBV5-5	TGTGCCAGCAGACCGGGATTTAATGAAAAACTGTTTTTT	CASRPGFNEKLFF
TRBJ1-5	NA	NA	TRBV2	TGTGCCAGCAGGGAAATCGGCAATCAGCCCCAGCATTTT	CASREIGNQPQHF
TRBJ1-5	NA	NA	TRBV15	TGTGCCACCAGCAGAAGCCAACAGGGTAGCAATCAGCCCCAGCATTTT	CATSRSQQGSNQPQHF
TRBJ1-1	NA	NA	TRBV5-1	TGCGCCAGCAGCTTTGGAGTCACGAACACTGAAGCTTTCTTT	CASSFGVTNTEAFF
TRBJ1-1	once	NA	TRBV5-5	TGTGCCAGCAGAGTGGGCCCTAACACTGAAGCTTTCTTT	CASRVGPNTEAFF
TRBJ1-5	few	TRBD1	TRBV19	TGTGCCAGTAGTATAATGACAGGGGCCACGTATAGGCCCCAGCATTTT	CASSIMTGATYRPQHF
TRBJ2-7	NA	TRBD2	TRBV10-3	TGTGCCATCAGTGAGTGGGAGCGGGGGGCATCCTACGAGCAGTACTTC	CAISEWERGASYEQYF
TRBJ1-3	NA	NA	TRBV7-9	TGTGCCAGCAGCCCCGGTGGTGGAAACACCATATATTTT	CASSPGGGNTIYF
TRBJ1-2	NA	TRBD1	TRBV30	TGTGCCTGGAGTGTCGTGAACAGGGGTGGCTATGGCTACACCTTC	CAWSVVNRGGYGYTF
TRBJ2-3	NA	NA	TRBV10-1	TGCGCCAGCAGTGAGTTTAATACAGACACAGATACGCAGTATTTT	CASSEFNTDTDTQYF
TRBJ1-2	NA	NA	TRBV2	TGTGCCAGCAGTGAAAACAGGGAGGGAGGCTACACCTTC	CASSENREGGYTF
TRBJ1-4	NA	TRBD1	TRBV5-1	TGCGCCAGCTCGGCAGGGGGTAATGAAAAACTGTTTTTT	CASSAGGNEKLFF
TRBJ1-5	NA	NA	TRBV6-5	TGTGCCAGCAGTAACGGGAAGCCCCAGCATTTT	CASSNGKPQHF
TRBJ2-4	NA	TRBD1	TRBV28	TGTGCCAGCAGTACAGGGGGCACCATTCAGTACTTC	CASSTGGTIQYF
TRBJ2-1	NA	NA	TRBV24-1	TGTGCCACCAGTGATTCCGGAACGGGGTCGGGGAATGAGCAGTTCTTC	CATSDSGTGSGNEQFF
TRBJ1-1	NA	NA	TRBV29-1	TGCAGCGTTGAAGAGGGCTTCACGAACACTGAAGCTTTCTTT	CSVEEGFTNTEAFF
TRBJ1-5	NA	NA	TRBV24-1	TGTGCCACCAGTGATGCAGGTCAGAGCAATCAGCCCCAGCATTTT	CATSDAGQSNQPQHF
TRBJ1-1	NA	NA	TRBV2	TGTGCCACGGGACTCACGAACACTGAAGCTTTCTTT	CATGLTNTEAFF
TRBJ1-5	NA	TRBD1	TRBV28	TGTGCCAGCAGTTTAACCCGGACGGACAGGGAGAATATGGTCAATCAGCCCCAGCATTTT	CASSLTRTDRENMVNQPQHF
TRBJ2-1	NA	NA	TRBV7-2	TGTGCCAGCAGTAACCAAAGAACTAGTACTATTGAGCAGTTCTTC	CASSNQRTSTIEQFF
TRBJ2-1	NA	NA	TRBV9	TGTGCCAGCAGCCCCACCTGGATTGGTCTAGGAGGTGCCAATGAGCAGTTCTTC	CASSPTWIGLGGANEQFF
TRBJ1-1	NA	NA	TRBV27	TGTGCCAGCAGCCCCGGGGGTGGGTTCATGAACACTGAAGCTTTCTTT	CASSPGGGFMNTEAFF
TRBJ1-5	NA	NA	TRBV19	TGTGCCAGTAGTATGGGATGGGGGGGACAGCCCCAGCATTTT	CASSMGWGGQPQHF
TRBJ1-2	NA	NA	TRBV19	TGTGCCAGTAGTATCAAAGTCGCAACAAACTATGGCTACACCTTC	CASSIKVATNYGYTF
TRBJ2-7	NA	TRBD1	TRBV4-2	TGTGCCAGCAGCCAAGAAGGGACAGGAATCACCTACGAGCAGTACTTC	CASSQEGTGITYEQYF